This T cell receptor (beta chain) was identified in a study of blood T cell repertoires in COVID-19. Germline values: CDR1 LNHDA, CDR2 SQIVND (reference sequence). The CDR3 sequence is 15 residues long. V dropped 6 bases and J dropped 2 bases, with 16 bases sitting between them. TCRdb's table, derived via immunoSEQ multiplex PCR, lists solely in-frame clones and lacks some. The sample carries about 400,000 clones, 86% recorded once. This clonotype was obtained from a woman in her twenties or thirties with active or convalescent COVID-19. Sequenced material: peripheral blood. The chain has TRBV19 and TRBJ1-2, with TRBD1 as a possible D gene (6 bases). The CDR3 reads CASRGFGGLNYGYTF. The CDR3 region has the DNA TGTGCCAGTAGAGGGTTCGGGGGGCTCAACTATGGCTACACCTTC.